The 9 T cell receptor beta chains below were found in one sample sequenced in a study of blood T cell repertoires in COVID-19. Generated by immunoSEQ multiplex PCR, the TCRdb table keeps only in-frame clones and is missing some. The table has some 200,000 clones, approximately 84% seen once. Sample: peripheral blood. The receptors were sampled from a man aged 45 to 65 with acute or convalescent COVID-19.

This clone was observed once. The chain couples TRBV18 to TRBJ1-6; D uncertain. V was trimmed by 2 bases and J by 4 bases, leaving 21 bases between them. The CDR3 spans 19 residues. Germline CDR1 and CDR2: KGHSH and LQKENI. In DNA, the CDR3 is TGTGCCAGCTCACCATCTTGGGCCACAAAAAAGAAGTATAATTCACCCCTCCACTTT. It yields the protein CASSPSWATKKKYNSPLHF. The full variable domain, its missing parts supplied by reference TRBV18 and TRBJ1-6, is NAGVMQNPRHLVRRRGQEARLRCSPMKGHSHVYWYRQLPEEGLKFMVYLQKENIIDESGMPKERFSAEFPKEGPSILRIQQVVRGDSAAYFCASSPSWATKKKYNSPLHFGNGTRLTVT.

The V call is TRBV30, the J call TRBJ2-2; 8 bases fit TRBD1. With 3 bases clipped from V and 1 base from J, the junction kept 7 bases outside the gene matches. CDR1 GTSNPN and CDR2 SVGIG come from the germline V gene (reference sequence). CDR3 size: 16 residues. CDR3 residues: CAWSRGGTGNTGELFF. CDR3 sequence (DNA): TGTGCCTGGAGCAGGGGTGGGACAGGGAACACCGGGGAGCTGTTTTTT.

This clone was counted once. This sequence joins TRBV5-1 and TRBJ1-3, with 9 positions matching TRBD1. Germline V gene sequence: CDR1 SGHRS, CDR2 YFSETQ. J was trimmed by 0 bases and V by 4 bases; bases with no gene match: 17. This CDR3 is built from 20 residues. In DNA form, the CDR3 reads TGCGCCAGCAGCCTCCGGGCGGACAGGGGTGCCCAAACCTCTGGAAACACCATATATTTT. Translation: CASSLRADRGAQTSGNTIYF.

The chain employs TRBV18 and TRBJ1-1; unclear D gene. The CDR3 contains 13 residues. V gave up 3 bases and J gave up 3 bases, with 8 bases separating them. Germline V gives CDR1 KGHSH, CDR2 LQKENI. CDR3 in amino acids: CASSPLRDTEAFF. The DNA of the CDR3 is TGTGCCAGCTCACCGCTCCGGGACACTGAAGCTTTCTTT.

The rearrangement links TRBV14 to TRBJ2-1, with D possibly TRBD1 on 8 matching bases. The V gene lost 2 bases and the J gene lost 4 bases, with 15 bases spanning the gap. Germline assignment: CDR1 SGHDN and CDR2 FVKESK. The CDR3 is 16 residues long. The CDR3 DNA sequence: TGTGCCAGCAGCCAATTACAGGGGGGGCGGTACAATGAGCAGTTCTTC. This codes for CASSQLQGGRYNEQFF.

The chain joins TRBV2 to TRBJ2-7; 10 nucleotides align to TRBD2. V was clipped by 3 bases and J by 1 base; unmatched bases: 3. Germline V lookup: CDR1 SNHLY, CDR2 FYNNEI. This CDR3 spans 15 amino acids. Here the CDR3 reads CASSDLTSGSYEQYF. The DNA for the CDR3 is TGTGCCAGCAGTGATTTGACTAGCGGGTCCTACGAGCAGTACTTC.

This clone was found once. The chain recombines TRBV7-2 with TRBJ1-5; D gene unclear. Per the germline V gene, CDR1 is SGHTA and CDR2 is FQGNSA. There are 15 residues in the CDR3. The V gene lost 2 bases and the J gene lost 2 bases, with 10 bases spanning the gap. The DNA for the CDR3 is TGTGCCAGCAGCTTACTGGTCGGGGGCAATCAGCCCCAGCATTTT. Protein product: CASSLLVGGNQPQHF.

The chain has TRBV6-5 and TRBJ2-7; TRBD1 aligns across 11 bases. V lost 2 bases, J lost 9 bases, and 6 bases stayed unmatched. The CDR3 consists of 14 residues. Germline lookup yields CDR1 MNHEY and CDR2 SVGAGI. The CDR3 nucleotides are TGTGCCAGCAGTTACACCGGACAGGGGGCGTTGCAGTACTTC. Translating gives CASSYTGQGALQYF.

This chain uses TRBV29-1 with TRBJ2-2; 9 bases are shared with TRBD2. The CDR3 totals 17 residues. V shed 4 bases and J 2 bases; nucleotides not matched to a gene: 11. Germline values: CDR1 SQVTM, CDR2 ANQGSEA. The CDR3 bases are TGCAGCGTTGGGGGCGGGCATAGCGGGGGCAACACCGGGGAGCTGTTTTTT. This translates into CSVGGGHSGGNTGELFF.